This T cell receptor beta chain emerged from a study of blood T cells in healthy people across ages. Study-level results: Per million T cells, the diversity of TCR beta decreased roughly linearly as age advanced.

The table lists this clonotype with a few counts. Antigen unknown. The second PCR ran roughly 7 to 11 cycles with a sample-barcoded 5' primer and J-beta primers. TCRdb fed the 5' RACE reads into MiXCR, producing one record per CDR3 protein. The sample consists of roughly 550,000 distinct CDR3 sequences, under 30% of them appearing once. V shed 5 bases and J shed 10 bases, with 15 bases lying between them. The CDR3 has 14 amino acids. The same data also contributed to another study, on T cells of mothers and their children. From that study: It was through the M1S primer of the second PCR that sample barcodes and 2-4 random nucleotides were added. Each mother gave over 8 million TCR beta CDR3 reads; each child, approximately 3.3 million.

The receptor comes from a boy between 10 and 17 years old in good health. This chain uses TRBV12-3 or TRBV12-4 with TRBJ1-6; no clear D gene. The sample taken for sequencing was blood. CDR3 coding DNA: TGTGCCAGCAGTCCCGGACGCTCCGGGTCACCCCTCCACTTT. As protein: CASSPGRSGSPLHF.